This T cell receptor beta chain was identified in a study of cytomegalovirus exposure and HLA in healthy donors. Notes on the study in general: The CMV antigen specificity of a few CMV-associated chains was confirmed through in vitro analysis. What was likely a sequencing artifact was a cluster of highly shared sequence variants.

The CDR3 is 13 residues long. CDR1 is SGHTA and CDR2 is FQGNSA in the germline V gene. Trimming at V came to 6 bases and at J to 3 bases, leaving 4 bases not matched to a gene. PCR involved 60 Vbeta and 13 Jbeta primers. Profiled with immunoSEQ multiplex PCR; TCRdb holds only in-frame clones, not every one. Here the sample table reports 150,000 to 200,000 clones. Details on this clone: What it binds is unknown.

The chain joins TRBV7-2 to TRBJ2-5, with 7 nucleotides matching TRBD1. The material sequenced was PBMCs. The TCR originated in a woman under 30 in good health and CMV-seropositive. CDR3 DNA: TGTGCCAGCAGTCGGGACAGAGAAGAGACCCAGTACTTC. Translating gives CASSRDREETQYF.